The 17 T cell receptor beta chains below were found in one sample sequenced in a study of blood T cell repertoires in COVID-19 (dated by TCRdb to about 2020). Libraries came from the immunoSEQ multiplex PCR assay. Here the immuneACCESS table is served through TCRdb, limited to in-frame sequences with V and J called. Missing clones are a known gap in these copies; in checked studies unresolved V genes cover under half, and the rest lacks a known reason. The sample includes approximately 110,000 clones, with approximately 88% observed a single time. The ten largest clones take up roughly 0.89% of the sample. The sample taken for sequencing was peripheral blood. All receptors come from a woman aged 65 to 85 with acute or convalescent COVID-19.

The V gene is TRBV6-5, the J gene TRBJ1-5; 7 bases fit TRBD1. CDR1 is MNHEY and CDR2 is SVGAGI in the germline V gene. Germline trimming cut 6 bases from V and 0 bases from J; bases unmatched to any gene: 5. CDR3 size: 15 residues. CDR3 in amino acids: CASRDRPYSNQPQHF. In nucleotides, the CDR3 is TGTGCCAGCAGGGACAGGCCTTATAGCAATCAGCCCCAGCATTTT.

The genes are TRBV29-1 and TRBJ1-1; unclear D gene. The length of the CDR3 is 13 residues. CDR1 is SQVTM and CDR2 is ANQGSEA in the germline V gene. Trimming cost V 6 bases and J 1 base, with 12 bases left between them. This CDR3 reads CSVAQTKNTEAFF. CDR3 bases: TGCAGCGTCGCGCAAACCAAGAACACTGAAGCTTTCTTT.

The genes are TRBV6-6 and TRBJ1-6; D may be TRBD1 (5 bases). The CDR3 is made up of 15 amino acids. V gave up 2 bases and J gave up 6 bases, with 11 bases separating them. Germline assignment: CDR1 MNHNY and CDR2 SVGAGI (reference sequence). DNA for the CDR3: TGTGCCAGCAGTTACGGAGACAGCCGTAATTCACCCCTCCACTTT. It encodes CASSYGDSRNSPLHF.

CDR3: CASRRTGLPGANVLTF. CDR3 bases: TGTGCCAGTAGGAGAACAGGGCTTCCTGGGGCCAACGTCCTGACTTTC. V gene TRBV19 combines with J gene TRBJ2-6, with D possibly matching TRBD1 (6 bases). The CDR3 totals 16 residues. Germline V lookup: CDR1 LNHDA, CDR2 SQIVND (reference sequence). V lost 6 bases, J lost 2 bases, and 14 bases lay in between.

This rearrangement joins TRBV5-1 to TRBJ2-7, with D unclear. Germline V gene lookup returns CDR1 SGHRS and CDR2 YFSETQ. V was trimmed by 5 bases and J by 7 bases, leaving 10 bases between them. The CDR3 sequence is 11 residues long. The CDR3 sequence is CASRSIGEQYF. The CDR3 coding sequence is TGCGCCAGCAGGTCAATCGGGGAGCAGTACTTC.

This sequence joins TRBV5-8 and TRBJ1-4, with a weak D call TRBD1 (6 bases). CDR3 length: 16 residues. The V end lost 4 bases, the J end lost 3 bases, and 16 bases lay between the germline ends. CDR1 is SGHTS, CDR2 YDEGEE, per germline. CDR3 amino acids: CASSPPVGTPNEKLFF. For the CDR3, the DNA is TGTGCCAGCAGCCCCCCGGTAGGGACACCTAATGAAAAACTGTTTTTT.

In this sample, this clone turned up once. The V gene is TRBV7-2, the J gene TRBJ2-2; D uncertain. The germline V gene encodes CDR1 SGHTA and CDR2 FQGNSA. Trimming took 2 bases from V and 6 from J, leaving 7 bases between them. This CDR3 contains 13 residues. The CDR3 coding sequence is TGTGCCAGCAGCTTATACTCGGCCGGGGAGCTGTTTTTT. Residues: CASSLYSAGELFF.

CDR3 bases: TGTGCCAGCAGCTCCTTAGCGGCCACCGGGGAGCTGTTTTTT. This gives the protein CASSSLAATGELFF. The rearrangement links TRBV2 to TRBJ2-2; TRBD2 is a possible D gene (6 bases). Germline V CDR1 and CDR2: SNHLY, FYNNEI. V was cut by 6 bases and J by 4 bases, with 12 bases left in between. The CDR3 spans 14 residues. The full variable domain, its missing parts supplied by reference TRBV2 and TRBJ2-2, is EPEVTQTPSHQVTQMGQEVILRCVPISNHLYFYWYRQILGQKVEFLVSFYNNEISEKSEIFDDQFSVERPDGSNFTLKIRSTKLEDSAMYFCASSSLAATGELFFGEGSRLTVL.

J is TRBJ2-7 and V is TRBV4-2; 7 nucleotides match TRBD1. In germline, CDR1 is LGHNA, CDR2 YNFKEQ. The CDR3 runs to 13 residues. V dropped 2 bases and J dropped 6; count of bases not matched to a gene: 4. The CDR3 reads CASSQTGQAEQYF. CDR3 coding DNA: TGTGCCAGCAGCCAAACCGGACAGGCCGAGCAGTACTTC.

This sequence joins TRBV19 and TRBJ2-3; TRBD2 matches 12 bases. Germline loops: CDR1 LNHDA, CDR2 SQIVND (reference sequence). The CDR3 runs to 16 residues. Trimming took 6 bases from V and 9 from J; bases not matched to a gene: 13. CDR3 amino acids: CASRRGLAGPGATQYF. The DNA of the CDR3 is TGTGCCAGTAGGCGGGGACTAGCGGGTCCTGGGGCGACGCAGTATTTT.

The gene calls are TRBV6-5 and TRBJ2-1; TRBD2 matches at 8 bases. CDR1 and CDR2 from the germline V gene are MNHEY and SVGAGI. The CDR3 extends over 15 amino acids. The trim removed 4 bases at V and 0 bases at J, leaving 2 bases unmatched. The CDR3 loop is CASSSRGASYNEQFF. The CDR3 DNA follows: TGTGCCAGCAGTTCGCGGGGGGCCTCCTACAATGAGCAGTTCTTC.

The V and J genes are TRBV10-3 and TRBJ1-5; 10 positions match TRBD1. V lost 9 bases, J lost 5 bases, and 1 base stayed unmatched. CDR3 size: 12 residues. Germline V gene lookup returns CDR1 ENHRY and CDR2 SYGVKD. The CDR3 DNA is TGTGCCATGGGGACAGGGGATCAGCCCCAGCATTTT. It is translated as CAMGTGDQPQHF.

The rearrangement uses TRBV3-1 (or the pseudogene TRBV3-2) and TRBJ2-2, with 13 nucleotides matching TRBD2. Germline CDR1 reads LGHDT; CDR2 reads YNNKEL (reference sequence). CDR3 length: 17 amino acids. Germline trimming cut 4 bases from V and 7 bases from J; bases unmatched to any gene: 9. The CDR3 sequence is CASSLRTSGSGGGELFF. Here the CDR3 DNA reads TGTGCCAGCAGCCTCCGGACTAGCGGGAGTGGAGGCGGGGAGCTGTTTTTT.

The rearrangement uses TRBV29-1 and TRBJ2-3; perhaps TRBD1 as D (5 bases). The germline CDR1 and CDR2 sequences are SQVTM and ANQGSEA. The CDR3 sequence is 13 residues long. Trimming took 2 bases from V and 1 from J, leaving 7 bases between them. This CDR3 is CSVEQGGTDTQYF. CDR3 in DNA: TGCAGCGTTGAACAGGGTGGCACAGATACGCAGTATTTT.

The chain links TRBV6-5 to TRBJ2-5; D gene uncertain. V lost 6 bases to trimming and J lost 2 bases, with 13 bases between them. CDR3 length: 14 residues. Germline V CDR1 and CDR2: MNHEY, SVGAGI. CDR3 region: CASRVARNQETQYF. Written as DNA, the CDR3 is TGTGCCAGCAGAGTCGCCAGAAATCAAGAGACCCAGTACTTC.

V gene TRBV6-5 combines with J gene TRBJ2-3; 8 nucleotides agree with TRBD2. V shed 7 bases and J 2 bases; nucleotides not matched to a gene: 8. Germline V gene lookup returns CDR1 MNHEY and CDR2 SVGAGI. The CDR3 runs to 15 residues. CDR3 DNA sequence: TGTGCCAGCACTCGGGGGGGCTGGGACACAGATACGCAGTATTTT. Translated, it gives CASTRGGWDTDTQYF.

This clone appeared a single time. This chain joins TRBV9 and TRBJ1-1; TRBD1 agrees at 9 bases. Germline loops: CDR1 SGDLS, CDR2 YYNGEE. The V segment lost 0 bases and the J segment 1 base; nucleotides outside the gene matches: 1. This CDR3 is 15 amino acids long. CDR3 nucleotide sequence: TGTGCCAGCAGCGTAGGGGGACAGGGGAACACTGAAGCTTTCTTT. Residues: CASSVGGQGNTEAFF.